This T cell receptor beta chain was captured in a study of shared clonotypes between healthy human individuals. The CDR3 spans 14 residues. V dropped 5 bases and J dropped 2 bases, with 10 bases sitting between them. CDR1 and CDR2 from the germline V gene are MDHEN and SYDVKM. A single count supports this clone. What it binds is not known. General study findings and limits: Sample collection involved blood only; tissue repertoires are likely different. There were few donors, and this limited the genetic and exposure-history diversity represented.

In the authors' workflow: Junction-only immunoSEQ data arrived without quality scores, meaning filtering differed. Data came from immunoSEQ multiplex PCR; TCRdb stores just in-frame clones and leaves some out. The V and J calls and clone size were taken over from that table, and D and trimming were inferred from the DNA. This sample has approximately 2,200,000 clones, with more than 85% found just once. Naive CD8 cells comprised CD45RO-negative, CCR7-positively selected cells, excluding terminally differentiated effector memory CD45RA+ cells. The sequenced sample was naive CD8+ T cells from PBMCs. This clonotype originated in a man aged 18 to 29 in good health. Some clones in this sample may be carry-over from other donors' samples. The chain recombines TRBV28 with TRBJ1-3; maybe TRBD1 (6 bases). The DNA of the CDR3 is TGTGCCAGCAGTCGGACAGAGACTGGAAACACCATATATTTT. Protein: CASSRTETGNTIYF.